This section outlines one TCR beta chain sequence together with its context. The antigen remains undetermined. The germline V gene has CDR1 SQVTM and CDR2 ANQGSEA. Trimming pared 4 bases from V and 0 bases from J, leaving 13 bases between. The CDR3 runs to 15 residues. Some clones are missing from TCRdb's copy, which holds only in-frame ones; the method was immunoSEQ multiplex PCR. This repertoire shows around 180,000 clones, around 88% found once; its top ten account for approximately 7.7%. The data belong to a study of T cell responses to AZD1222 COVID-19 vaccine. Study results and limitations: Baseline serostatus was positive in only a handful of AZD1222 recipients. Vaccine-associated CD4 TCRs ranged over spike, dominating at 160-218 and 743-854. The study reported that nearly half of spike-specific TCRs target unmutated variant regions. White British ancestry dominated among donors, who included more females, and clonal diversity was possibly underestimated.

This chain links TRBV29-1 with TRBJ2-1, with a tentative D call TRBD1 (6 bases). The receptor's source is an adult in good health. Sequenced here: peripheral blood, sampled on day 0 of AZD1222 vaccination. This chain's CDR3 is CSVGSGESSYNEQFF. CDR3 coding DNA: TGCAGCGTTGGGTCAGGGGAGAGCTCCTACAATGAGCAGTTCTTC.